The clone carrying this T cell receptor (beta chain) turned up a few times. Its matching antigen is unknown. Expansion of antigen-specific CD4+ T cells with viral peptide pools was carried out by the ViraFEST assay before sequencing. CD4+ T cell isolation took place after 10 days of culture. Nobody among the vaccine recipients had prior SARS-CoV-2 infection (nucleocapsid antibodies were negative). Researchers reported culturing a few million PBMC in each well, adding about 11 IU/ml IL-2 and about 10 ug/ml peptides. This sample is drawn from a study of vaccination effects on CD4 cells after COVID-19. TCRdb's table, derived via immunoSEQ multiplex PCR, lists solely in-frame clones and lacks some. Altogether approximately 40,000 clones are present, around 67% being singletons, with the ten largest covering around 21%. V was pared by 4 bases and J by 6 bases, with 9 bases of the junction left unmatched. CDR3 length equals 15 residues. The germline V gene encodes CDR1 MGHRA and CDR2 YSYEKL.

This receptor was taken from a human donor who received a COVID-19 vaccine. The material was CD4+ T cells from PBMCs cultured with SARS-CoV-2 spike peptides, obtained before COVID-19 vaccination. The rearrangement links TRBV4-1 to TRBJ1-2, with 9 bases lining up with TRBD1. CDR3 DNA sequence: TGCGCCAGCAGCCGCATTACCGGGACAGGGAATGGCTACACCTTC. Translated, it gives CASSRITGTGNGYTF.